These 20 T cell receptor beta chains were sequenced from one sample in a study of Graves' ophthalmopathy and Graves' hyperthyroidism. The sequenced template was RNA, covering the TCR beta CDR3 region. The authors performed first-round RT-PCR with HTBI primers and then a second-round multiplex PCR. TCRdb recomputed calls from the multiplex PCR reads with MiXCR, one row per CDR3 protein. The table lists roughly 600,000 distinct CDR3 sequences, 35% to 45% of them singletons. Sequencing was carried out using peripheral blood or thyroid tissue (not recorded which). These receptors were collected from an adult man with Graves' hyperthyroidism.

The V gene is TRBV20-1, the J gene TRBJ1-4, with TRBD1 identical over 9 bases. V gave up 5 bases and J gave up 7 bases; unmatched junction bases: 11. Germline V gives CDR1 DFQATT, CDR2 SNEGSKA (reference sequence). This CDR3 has 15 residues. CDR3 in amino acids: CSAGQTGGIGEKLFF. CDR3 sequence (DNA): TGCAGTGCTGGGCAAACAGGGGGCATTGGTGAAAAACTGTTTTTT.

The sample holds many counts of this clonotype. The genes are TRBV2 and TRBJ2-5; TRBD2 might be the D (6 bases). CDR3 length: 16 amino acids. The germline V gene has CDR1 SNHLY and CDR2 FYNNEI. Between the trimmed V and J ends, which lost 7 bases and 1 base, there was a span of 19 bases. The CDR3 sequence: CASTSTRSSTQETQYF. For the CDR3, the DNA is TGTGCCAGCACATCGACTAGGAGCTCAACCCAAGAGACCCAGTACTTC.

This clonotype showed up just a few times. V and J are TRBV10-2 and TRBJ2-7; possible D gene TRBD2, 6 bases. Germline lookup yields CDR1 WSHSY and CDR2 SAAADI. The length of the CDR3 is 14 residues. V was cut by 3 bases and J by 5 bases, with 14 bases left in between. Here the CDR3 DNA reads TGCGCCAGCAGTGAAGGACTACGGTCCCACGAGCAGTACTTC. Amino acids: CASSEGLRSHEQYF.

This clonotype has at least ten counts. The chain couples TRBV19 to TRBJ2-7; 13 bases are shared with TRBD2. The CDR3 covers 16 residues. CDR1 and CDR2 from the germline V gene are LNHDA and SQIVND (reference sequence). Trimming took 1 base from V and 0 from J; bases not matched to a gene: 0. CDR3 DNA: TGTGCCAGTAGTATAGGGACTAGCGGGAGCTCCTACGAGCAGTACTTC. This codes for CASSIGTSGSSYEQYF.

This clonotype appeared many times. This sequence joins TRBV9 and TRBJ1-6; TRBD1 matches 7 bases. Trimming cost V 5 bases and J 7 bases; bases outside gene matches: 6. Germline values: CDR1 SGDLS, CDR2 YYNGEE. This CDR3 has 14 residues. The CDR3 DNA is TGTGCCAGCAGTGAGACAGGGCCAAATTCACCCCTCCACTTT. Its translation is CASSETGPNSPLHF.

As regards this clonotype: This sequence may be a read error, since a much larger clone differs from it by one base. The rearrangement links TRBV24-1 to TRBJ1-1; 7 bases map to TRBD1. Germline CDR1 KGHDR, CDR2 SFDVKD. The ends lost 12 bases at V and 1 base at J; junction bases unmatched: 25. The CDR3 has 19 residues. CDR3 amino acids: CAPGSGTVREYPRNTEAFF. The CDR3 region has the DNA TGTGCCCCTGGTTCAGGGACAGTGAGGGAATACCCGAGGAACACTGAAGCTTTCTTT.

The table lists this clonotype with many counts. V gene TRBV20-1 combines with J gene TRBJ2-7; 9 bases are a match to TRBD1. Germline trimming cut 8 bases from V and 2 bases from J; bases unmatched to any gene: 10. This CDR3 spans 14 amino acids. Germline values: CDR1 DFQATT, CDR2 SNEGSKA (reference sequence). This CDR3 reads CSIPRDRETYEQYF. The CDR3 nucleotides are TGCAGTATACCCAGGGACAGGGAGACCTACGAGCAGTACTTC.

The chain is built from TRBV25-1 and TRBJ2-2; D is uncertain. Looked up from germline, CDR1 is MGHDK and CDR2 is SYGVNS. The CDR3 has 14 amino acids. The V gene lost 11 bases and the J gene lost 1 base, with 14 bases spanning the gap. The CDR3, as DNA: TGTGCCTGGACCCGGAAAGTGAACACCGGGGAGCTGTTTTTT. Protein: CAWTRKVNTGELFF.

This clonotype appeared many times. V usage is TRBV6-5 and J usage is TRBJ1-6; D is ambiguous. Deletions cut 5 bases from V and 7 bases from J, with 15 bases between. CDR3 length: 15 residues. In germline, CDR1 is MNHEY, CDR2 SVGAGI. CDR3 in amino acids: CASSLGPDANSPLHF. DNA of the CDR3: TGTGCCAGCAGTCTTGGACCGGATGCAAATTCACCCCTCCACTTT.

At least ten counts were recorded for this clonotype. The CDR3 reads CASSRAGQVNSPLHF. The DNA of the CDR3 is TGTGCCTCCAGCCGGGCGGGACAGGTTAATTCACCCCTCCACTTT. V is TRBV10-3 and J is TRBJ1-6, with 8 bases matching TRBD1. V gave up 11 bases and J gave up 6 bases; unmatched junction bases: 12. Germline V CDR1 and CDR2: ENHRY, SYGVKD. This CDR3 region has 15 residues.

This clonotype was found a few times. V gene TRBV28 combines with J gene TRBJ1-2; 7 nucleotides agree with TRBD1. The germline CDR1 and CDR2 sequences are MDHEN and SYDVKM. This CDR3 has 13 amino acids. V lost 4 bases and J lost 5; bases outside the gene matches: 4. CDR3 DNA: TGTGCCAGCAGTTCAGGGACAGTTTATGGCTACACCTTC. This codes for CASSSGTVYGYTF.

The table lists this clonotype with a few counts. The chain employs TRBV5-8 and TRBJ1-6, with 10 nucleotides matching TRBD1. This CDR3 has 15 amino acids. Germline V gene data show CDR1 as SGHTS and CDR2 as YDEGEE. The junction had 5 bases not matched to a gene; V was cut back by 3 bases and J by 8 bases. The CDR3 sequence is CASSSGQGSHSPLHF. Written as DNA, the CDR3 is TGTGCCAGCAGCTCGGGACAGGGGAGTCATTCACCCCTCCACTTT.

The CDR3 sequence is CASSTTGGAGELFF. DNA of the CDR3: TGTGCCAGTAGTACAACAGGGGGAGCCGGGGAGCTGTTTTTT. V and J are TRBV19 and TRBJ2-2, with 8 bases matching TRBD1. This CDR3 comprises 14 residues. Germline V gene data show CDR1 as LNHDA and CDR2 as SQIVND (reference sequence). J was trimmed by 6 bases and V by 4 bases; bases with no gene match: 4.

Notes on this clonotype: Given a much more abundant clone one base away, this may be a read error. The CDR3 is CASSEAGVRDERYF. CDR3 coding DNA: TGTGCCAGCAGCGAAGCGGGAGTGAGGGACGAGCGGTACTTC. The gene calls are TRBV6-5 and TRBJ2-7; TRBD2 aligns across 8 bases. CDR3 size: 14 residues. CDR1 is MNHEY, CDR2 SVGAGI, per germline.

Ten or more counts support this clonotype. CDR3 sequence: CASSTGQILNTEAFF. The CDR3 bases are TGTGCCAGCAGCACTGGACAGATTCTGAACACTGAAGCTTTCTTT. The V gene is TRBV7-8, the J gene TRBJ1-1; D is possibly TRBD1 (6 bases). The CDR3 loop spans 15 amino acids. Between the trimmed V and J ends, which lost 5 bases and 0 bases, there was a span of 13 bases. Germline lookup yields CDR1 SGHVS and CDR2 FQNEAQ.

In this sample, this clonotype turned up a few times. The chain couples TRBV4-1 to TRBJ1-1; TRBD1 agrees at 9 bases. The ends lost 8 bases at V and 3 bases at J; junction bases unmatched: 4. There are 13 residues in the CDR3. CDR1 and CDR2 from the germline V gene are MGHRA and YSYEKL. The CDR3 DNA is TGCGCCAGCGGGACAGGGTGGGACACTGAAGCTTTCTTT. Its protein product is CASGTGWDTEAFF.

A few counts support this clonotype. The genes are TRBV9 and TRBJ1-2; a weak D match, TRBD1 (6 bases). Germline CDR1 is SGDLS and CDR2 is YYNGEE. Trimming cost V 3 bases and J 7 bases, with 19 bases left between them. The CDR3 runs to 15 residues. The CDR3: CASSGGRGGGLGYTF. The DNA of the CDR3 is TGTGCCAGCAGCGGGGGGAGGGGTGGGGGGCTTGGCTACACCTTC.

The chain has TRBV27 and TRBJ1-6; D remains unclear. CDR3 length: 16 amino acids. CDR1 is MNHEY and CDR2 is SMNVEV in the germline V gene (reference sequence). V was shortened by 2 bases and J by 7 bases, with 15 bases between the two germline ends. DNA for the CDR3: TGTGCCAGCAGTTTAGAACCAGGTGCTTCAAATTCACCCCTCCACTTT. It encodes CASSLEPGASNSPLHF.

This clonotype appeared many times. V is TRBV9 and J is TRBJ1-3, with TRBD1 identical over 9 bases. The CDR3 covers 15 residues. J was trimmed by 7 bases and V by 3 bases; bases with no gene match: 8. The germline gives CDR1 SGDLS, CDR2 YYNGEE. CDR3 sequence (DNA): TGTGCCAGCAGCGAGGGAACAGGGGGCGGCAACACCATATATTTT. It translates to CASSEGTGGGNTIYF.

This clonotype was seen ten or more times. V and J are TRBV6-1 and TRBJ1-1, with 8 nucleotides matching TRBD1. The junction had 6 bases not matched to a gene; V was cut back by 8 bases and J by 4 bases. Germline V gives CDR1 MNHNS, CDR2 SASEGT. The CDR3 runs 13 residues. The CDR3 DNA reads TGTGCCAGCCGGGACAGGAGATCCACTGAAGCTTTCTTT. Residues: CASRDRRSTEAFF.